This T cell receptor beta chain derives from a study of blood T cell repertoires in COVID-19. Across the study: The samples span acute and convalescent COVID-19 from the United States, Italy and Spain. The analysed material was cDNA or gDNA that came from T cells, B-cell-depleted T cells, or PBMCs.

This clone was observed a handful of times. The CDR3 is made up of 13 amino acids. J was trimmed by 8 bases and V by 2 bases; bases with no gene match: 1. Germline loops: CDR1 SGDLS, CDR2 YYNGEE. Original processing notes: Reference gene primer amplification gave nucleated cell count estimates. The protocol was immunoSEQ multiplex PCR, while the TCRdb copy is restricted to in-frame clones and leaves out a portion. That table gives V, J and clone size, and the DNA gave D and trimming. The sample has roughly 70,000 clones, roughly four fifths seen once; the top ten hold roughly 21%. This chain links TRBV9 with TRBJ2-2; 9 nucleotides line up with TRBD1. This receptor was identified in a man between 65 and 79 years old with acute or convalescent COVID-19. The sequenced sample consisted of peripheral blood. Here the CDR3 reads CASSVGTGGELFF. CDR3 DNA: TGTGCCAGCAGCGTCGGGACAGGGGGGGAGCTGTTTTTT.